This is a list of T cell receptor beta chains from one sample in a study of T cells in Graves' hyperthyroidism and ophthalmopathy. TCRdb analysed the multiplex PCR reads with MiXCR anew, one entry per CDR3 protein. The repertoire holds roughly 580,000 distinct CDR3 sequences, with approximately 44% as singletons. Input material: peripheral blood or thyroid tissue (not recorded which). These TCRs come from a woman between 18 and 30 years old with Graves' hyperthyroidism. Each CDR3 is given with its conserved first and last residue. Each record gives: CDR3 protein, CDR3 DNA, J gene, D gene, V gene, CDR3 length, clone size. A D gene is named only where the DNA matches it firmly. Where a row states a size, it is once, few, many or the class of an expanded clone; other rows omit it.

CDR3aa: CSVEGLTGEQGGNEKLFF
CDR3nt: TGCAGCGTTGAAGGATTGACAGGGGAACAGGGCGGAAATGAAAAACTGTTTTTT
j_gene: TRBJ1-4
d_gene: TRBD1
v_gene: TRBV29-1
len: 18
abundance: few

CDR3aa: CASLNPGTQNEKLFF
CDR3nt: TGTGCCAGCCTCAACCCGGGGACACAAAATGAAAAACTGTTTTTT
j_gene: TRBJ1-4
d_gene: NA
v_gene: TRBV2
len: 15
abundance: many

CDR3aa: CASSVHGTWNTEAFF
CDR3nt: TGTGCCAGCAGCGTTCACGGGACATGGAACACTGAAGCTTTCTTT
j_gene: TRBJ1-1
d_gene: NA
v_gene: TRBV12-3/TRBV12-4
len: 15
abundance: few

CDR3aa: CASSLASGGHEQYF
CDR3nt: TGCGCCAGCAGCTTGGCTTCGGGGGGCCACGAGCAGTACTTC
j_gene: TRBJ2-7
d_gene: NA
v_gene: TRBV5-1
len: 14
abundance: NA

CDR3aa: CASSRGLVAFQETQYF
CDR3nt: TGTGCCAGCAGTCGGGGACTAGTGGCCTTCCAAGAGACCCAGTACTTC
j_gene: TRBJ2-5
d_gene: TRBD2
v_gene: TRBV9
len: 16
abundance: once

CDR3aa: CSVRTGDYGYTF
CDR3nt: TGCAGCGTTAGGACAGGGGACTATGGCTACACCTTC
j_gene: TRBJ1-2
d_gene: TRBD1
v_gene: TRBV29-1
len: 12
abundance: NA

CDR3aa: CASSEIRTGDYGYTF
CDR3nt: TGTGCCAGCAGTGAAATTCGGACAGGGGACTATGGCTACACCTTC
j_gene: TRBJ1-2
d_gene: TRBD1
v_gene: TRBV2
len: 15
abundance: NA

CDR3aa: CASSRRTQNYEQYF
CDR3nt: TGTGCCAGCAGCCGCAGGACTCAAAACTACGAGCAGTACTTC
j_gene: TRBJ2-7
d_gene: NA
v_gene: TRBV9
len: 14
abundance: NA

CDR3aa: CASSPRAGRPNYGYTF
CDR3nt: TGTGCCAGCAGCCCCAGGGCAGGCCGACCTAACTATGGCTACACCTTC
j_gene: TRBJ1-2
d_gene: NA
v_gene: TRBV2
len: 16
abundance: few

CDR3aa: CASSPYGLAEETQYF
CDR3nt: TGTGCCAGCTCACCTTACGGGCTAGCGGAAGAGACCCAGTACTTC
j_gene: TRBJ2-5
d_gene: TRBD2
v_gene: TRBV18
len: 15
abundance: NA

CDR3aa: CASSQVILENSPLHF
CDR3nt: TGTGCCAGCAGCCAAGTGATCCTGGAGAATTCACCCCTCCACTTT
j_gene: TRBJ1-6
d_gene: NA
v_gene: TRBV7-9
len: 15
abundance: few

CDR3aa: CASSTGLAGGSRYF
CDR3nt: TGCGCCAGCAGCACCGGACTAGCGGGAGGGTCACGGTACTTC
j_gene: TRBJ2-7
d_gene: TRBD2
v_gene: TRBV5-1
len: 14
abundance: NA

CDR3aa: CATDGEGGRLFF
CDR3nt: TGTGCTACAGACGGGGAGGGGGGCAGGCTGTTTTTT
j_gene: TRBJ1-4
d_gene: NA
v_gene: TRBV25-1
len: 12
abundance: NA

CDR3aa: CASSLARGEPQHF
CDR3nt: TGTGCCAGCAGCTTAGCACGTGGGGAGCCCCAGCATTTT
j_gene: TRBJ1-5
d_gene: NA
v_gene: TRBV13
len: 13
abundance: few

CDR3aa: CARVDRNYGYTF
CDR3nt: TGTGCTAGAGTTGACAGGAACTATGGCTACACCTTC
j_gene: TRBJ1-2
d_gene: NA
v_gene: TRBV25-1
len: 12
abundance: NA

CDR3aa: CASSTTGTGGREETQYF
CDR3nt: TGTGCCAGCAGCACCACCGGGACAGGGGGCAGGGAAGAGACCCAGTACTTC
j_gene: TRBJ2-5
d_gene: TRBD1
v_gene: TRBV9
len: 17
abundance: NA

CDR3aa: CASSLAGPEAFF
CDR3nt: TGTGCCAGCAGCTTAGCAGGGCCTGAAGCTTTCTTT
j_gene: TRBJ1-1
d_gene: NA
v_gene: TRBV7-2
len: 12
abundance: many

CDR3aa: CASSPAGEDNSPLHF
CDR3nt: TGTGCCAGCAGCCCGGCAGGGGAGGATAATTCACCCCTCCACTTT
j_gene: TRBJ1-6
d_gene: NA
v_gene: TRBV7-3
len: 15
abundance: NA

CDR3aa: CASSLAVGGQLFF
CDR3nt: TGTGCCAGCAGCTTAGCAGTGGGAGGTCAACTGTTTTTT
j_gene: TRBJ1-4
d_gene: NA
v_gene: TRBV7-9
len: 13
abundance: many

CDR3aa: CATSDPGVDYGYTF
CDR3nt: TGTGCCACCAGTGACCCCGGGGTTGACTATGGCTACACCTTC
j_gene: TRBJ1-2
d_gene: NA
v_gene: TRBV24-1
len: 14
abundance: NA

CDR3aa: CSVGYSVSSYEQYF
CDR3nt: TGCAGCGTTGGGTATAGCGTGAGCTCCTACGAGCAGTACTTC
j_gene: TRBJ2-7
d_gene: NA
v_gene: TRBV29-1
len: 14
abundance: many

CDR3aa: CASSIEAGRNQPQHF
CDR3nt: TGTGCCAGTAGTATAGAGGCGGGACGGAATCAGCCCCAGCATTTT
j_gene: TRBJ1-5
d_gene: NA
v_gene: TRBV19
len: 15
abundance: NA

CDR3aa: CASSPDWGKETQYF
CDR3nt: TGTGCCAGCAGTCCTGATTGGGGTAAAGAGACCCAGTACTTC
j_gene: TRBJ2-5
d_gene: NA
v_gene: TRBV2
len: 14
abundance: NA

CDR3aa: CATSDVRDGGGNTIYF
CDR3nt: TGTGCCACCAGTGATGTCCGGGACGGAGGGGGAAACACCATATATTTT
j_gene: TRBJ1-3
d_gene: NA
v_gene: TRBV24-1
len: 16
abundance: many

CDR3aa: CASMRTSGYEQYF
CDR3nt: TGTGCCAGTATGAGGACTAGCGGATACGAGCAGTACTTC
j_gene: TRBJ2-7
d_gene: TRBD2
v_gene: TRBV19
len: 13
abundance: NA

CDR3aa: CASSQAGQGIYEQYF
CDR3nt: TGTGCCAGCAGCCAAGCCGGCCAGGGGATCTACGAGCAGTACTTC
j_gene: TRBJ2-7
d_gene: NA
v_gene: TRBV14
len: 15
abundance: few

CDR3aa: CASSPRVAGATQYF
CDR3nt: TGTGCCAGCAGTCCCCGGGTAGCGGGGGCTACCCAGTACTTC
j_gene: TRBJ2-5
d_gene: TRBD2
v_gene: TRBV7-9
len: 14
abundance: NA

CDR3aa: CASSLGGQGQFQETQYF
CDR3nt: TGTGCCAGCAGCTTAGGTGGACAGGGACAATTCCAAGAGACCCAGTACTTC
j_gene: TRBJ2-5
d_gene: TRBD1
v_gene: TRBV7-2
len: 17
abundance: once

CDR3aa: CASSISSGGTYEQYF
CDR3nt: TGTGCCAGTAGTATTTCTAGCGGGGGAACCTACGAGCAGTACTTC
j_gene: TRBJ2-7
d_gene: TRBD2
v_gene: TRBV19
len: 15
abundance: NA

CDR3aa: CASSFSQGASTEAFF
CDR3nt: TGTGCCAGCAGTTTCTCACAGGGGGCGAGCACTGAAGCTTTCTTT
j_gene: TRBJ1-1
d_gene: TRBD1
v_gene: TRBV2
len: 15
abundance: few

CDR3aa: CASSPGREGPSSYNSPLHF
CDR3nt: TGTGCCAGCAGCCCCGGCAGGGAGGGACCAAGCTCCTATAATTCACCCCTCCACTTT
j_gene: TRBJ1-6
d_gene: NA
v_gene: TRBV7-2
len: 19
abundance: NA

CDR3aa: CASSNRGGQETQYF
CDR3nt: TGTGCCAGCAGCAACAGGGGGGGCCAAGAGACCCAGTACTTC
j_gene: TRBJ2-5
d_gene: NA
v_gene: TRBV4-2
len: 14
abundance: NA

CDR3aa: CATSELSGSIGETQYF
CDR3nt: TGTGCCACCAGTGAGTTAAGCGGGAGTATCGGAGAGACCCAGTACTTC
j_gene: TRBJ2-5
d_gene: TRBD2
v_gene: TRBV24-1
len: 16
abundance: few

CDR3aa: CATIGDAVHSYEQYF
CDR3nt: TGTGCCACCATTGGGGATGCCGTCCACTCCTACGAGCAGTACTTC
j_gene: TRBJ2-7
d_gene: NA
v_gene: TRBV24-1
len: 15
abundance: NA

CDR3aa: CASSVGVTGELFF
CDR3nt: TGTGCCAGCAGCGTGGGGGTCACCGGGGAGCTGTTTTTT
j_gene: TRBJ2-2
d_gene: NA
v_gene: TRBV11-3
len: 13
abundance: NA

CDR3aa: CASSQRTSLPGELFF
CDR3nt: TGTGCCAGCAGCCAGCGGACTAGCCTCCCCGGGGAGCTGTTTTTT
j_gene: TRBJ2-2
d_gene: TRBD2
v_gene: TRBV7-3
len: 15
abundance: NA

CDR3aa: CASSFSTGAQETQYF
CDR3nt: TGCGCCAGCAGCTTCTCGACAGGGGCCCAAGAGACCCAGTACTTC
j_gene: TRBJ2-5
d_gene: TRBD1
v_gene: TRBV5-1
len: 15
abundance: NA

CDR3aa: CASSSPSTGTGYGYTF
CDR3nt: TGTGCCAGCAGCTCGCCAAGCACCGGGACAGGCTATGGCTACACCTTC
j_gene: TRBJ1-2
d_gene: TRBD1
v_gene: TRBV11-2
len: 16
abundance: NA

CDR3aa: CASSATAYSNQPQHF
CDR3nt: TGTGCCAGCAGTGCCACAGCGTATAGCAATCAGCCCCAGCATTTT
j_gene: TRBJ1-5
d_gene: NA
v_gene: TRBV2
len: 15
abundance: many

CDR3aa: CSVVAGFYEQYF
CDR3nt: TGCAGCGTTGTGGCAGGTTTCTACGAGCAGTACTTC
j_gene: TRBJ2-7
d_gene: NA
v_gene: TRBV29-1
len: 12
abundance: once

CDR3aa: CSVEGPGNTIYF
CDR3nt: TGCAGCGTTGAAGGTCCGGGAAACACCATATATTTT
j_gene: TRBJ1-3
d_gene: NA
v_gene: TRBV29-1
len: 12
abundance: NA

CDR3aa: CASSDHSPAGSPLHF
CDR3nt: TGCGCCAGCAGTGATCACAGCCCTGCCGGTTCACCCCTCCACTTT
j_gene: TRBJ1-6
d_gene: NA
v_gene: TRBV10-2
len: 15
abundance: many

CDR3aa: CSAAGLPNQPQHF
CDR3nt: TGCAGTGCTGCCGGTCTCCCCAATCAGCCCCAGCATTTT
j_gene: TRBJ1-5
d_gene: NA
v_gene: TRBV20-1
len: 13
abundance: few

CDR3aa: CAISVGDGDSPLHF
CDR3nt: TGTGCCATCAGTGTTGGGGATGGCGATTCACCCCTCCACTTT
j_gene: TRBJ1-6
d_gene: NA
v_gene: TRBV10-3
len: 14
abundance: many

CDR3aa: CASSLARSDTQYF
CDR3nt: TGTGCCAGCAGCTTAGCGCGGTCAGATACGCAGTATTTT
j_gene: TRBJ2-3
d_gene: NA
v_gene: TRBV7-8
len: 13
abundance: once

CDR3aa: CASSRKPEAEAFF
CDR3nt: TGTGCCAGCAGCCGAAAACCGGAGGCTGAAGCTTTCTTT
j_gene: TRBJ1-1
d_gene: NA
v_gene: TRBV6-1
len: 13
abundance: NA

CDR3aa: CSVGRTTTNEKLFF
CDR3nt: TGCAGCGTTGGGAGGACGACAACTAATGAAAAACTGTTTTTT
j_gene: TRBJ1-4
d_gene: NA
v_gene: TRBV29-1
len: 14
abundance: NA

CDR3aa: CASSYGLAGAGETQYF
CDR3nt: TGTGCCAGCAGTTACGGACTAGCGGGAGCGGGAGAGACCCAGTACTTC
j_gene: TRBJ2-5
d_gene: TRBD2
v_gene: TRBV6-5
len: 16
abundance: NA

CDR3aa: CATSRPGTGEETQYF
CDR3nt: TGTGCCACCAGCAGACCCGGGACAGGGGAAGAGACCCAGTACTTC
j_gene: TRBJ2-5
d_gene: TRBD1
v_gene: TRBV15
len: 15
abundance: NA